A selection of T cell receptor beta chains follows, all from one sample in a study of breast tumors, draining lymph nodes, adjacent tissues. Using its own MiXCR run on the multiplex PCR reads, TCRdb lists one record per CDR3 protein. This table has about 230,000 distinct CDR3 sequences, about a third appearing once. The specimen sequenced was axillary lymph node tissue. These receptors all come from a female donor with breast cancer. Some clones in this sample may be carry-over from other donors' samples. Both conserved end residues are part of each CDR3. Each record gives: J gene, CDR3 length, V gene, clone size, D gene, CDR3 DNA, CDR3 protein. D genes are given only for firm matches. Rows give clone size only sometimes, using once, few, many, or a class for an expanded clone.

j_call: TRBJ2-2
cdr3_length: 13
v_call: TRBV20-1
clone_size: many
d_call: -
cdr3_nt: TGCAGTGCTAGTAAGGGGAGCGGCGGGGAGCTGTTTTTT
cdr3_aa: CSASKGSGGELFF

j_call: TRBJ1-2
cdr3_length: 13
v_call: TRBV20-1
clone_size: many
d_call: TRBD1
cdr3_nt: TGCAGTGCTAGCCGGGACAGTTCCTATGGCTACACCTTC
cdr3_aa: CSASRDSSYGYTF

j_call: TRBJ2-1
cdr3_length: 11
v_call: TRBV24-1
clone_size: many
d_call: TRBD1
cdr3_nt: TGTGCCACCAACCAGGGGGATGAGCAGTTCTTC
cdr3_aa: CATNQGDEQFF

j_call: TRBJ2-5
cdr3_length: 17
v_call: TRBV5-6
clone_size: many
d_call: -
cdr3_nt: TGTGCCAGCAGCTTGGCTTCAGGGTCCCCCTCCCAAGAGACCCAGTACTTC
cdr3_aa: CASSLASGSPSQETQYF

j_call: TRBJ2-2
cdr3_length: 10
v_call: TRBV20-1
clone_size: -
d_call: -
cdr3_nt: TGCAGTGCTAGAGTCGGGGAGCTGTTTTTT
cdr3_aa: CSARVGELFF

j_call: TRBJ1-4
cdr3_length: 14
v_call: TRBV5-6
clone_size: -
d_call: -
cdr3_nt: TGTGCCAGCAAACGGACAGCAACTAATGAAAAACTGTTTTTT
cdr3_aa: CASKRTATNEKLFF

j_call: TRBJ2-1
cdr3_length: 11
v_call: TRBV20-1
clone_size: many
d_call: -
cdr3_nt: TGCAGTGTGTCCGGACCCAATGAGCAGTTCTTC
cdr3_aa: CSVSGPNEQFF

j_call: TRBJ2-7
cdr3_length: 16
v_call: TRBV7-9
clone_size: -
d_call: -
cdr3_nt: TGTGCCAGCAGCTCCAATTCACTGGGGCCTCACTACGAGCAGTACTTC
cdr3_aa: CASSSNSLGPHYEQYF

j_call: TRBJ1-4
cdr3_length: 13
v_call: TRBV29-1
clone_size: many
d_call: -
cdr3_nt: TGCAGCGCTTTAGACGGCCTGAATGAAAAACTGTTTTTT
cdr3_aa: CSALDGLNEKLFF

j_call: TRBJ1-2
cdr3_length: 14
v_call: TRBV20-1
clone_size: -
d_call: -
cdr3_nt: TGCAGTGCTGAAGGGCAGGGGAACGGGTATGGCTACACCTTC
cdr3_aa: CSAEGQGNGYGYTF

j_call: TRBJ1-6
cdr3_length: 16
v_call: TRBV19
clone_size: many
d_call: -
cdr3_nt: TGTGCCACTCAAGACAGGTCGAGCTCCTATAATTCACCCCTCCACTTT
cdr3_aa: CATQDRSSSYNSPLHF

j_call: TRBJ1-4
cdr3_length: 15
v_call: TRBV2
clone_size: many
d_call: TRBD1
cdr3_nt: TGTGCCAGCAGTGGGGGGACAGGGCCTAATGAAAAACTGTTTTTT
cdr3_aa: CASSGGTGPNEKLFF

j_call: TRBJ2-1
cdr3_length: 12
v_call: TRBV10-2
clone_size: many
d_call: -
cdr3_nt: TGCGCCAGCAGTGCCCGGGGAGGAGAGCAGTTCTTC
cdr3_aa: CASSARGGEQFF

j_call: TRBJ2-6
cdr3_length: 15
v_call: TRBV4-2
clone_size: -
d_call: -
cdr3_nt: TGTGCCAGCAGCCAAGATCTCTCTGGGGCCAACGTCCTGACTTTC
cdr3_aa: CASSQDLSGANVLTF

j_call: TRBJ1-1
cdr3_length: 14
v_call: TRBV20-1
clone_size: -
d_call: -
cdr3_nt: TGCAGTGCCCCACCGAGGGGGGCTGATACTGAAGCTTTCTTT
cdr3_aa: CSAPPRGADTEAFF

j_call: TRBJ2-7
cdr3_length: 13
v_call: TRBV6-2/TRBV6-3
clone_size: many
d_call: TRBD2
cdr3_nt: TGTGCCAGCCGGGGAGGGCGGGACTACGAGCAGTACTTC
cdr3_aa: CASRGGRDYEQYF